This T cell receptor (beta chain) was obtained from a study of blood T cell repertoires in COVID-19. Study-level background: Sample material is recorded as cDNA or gDNA derived from T cells, B-cell-depleted T cells, or PBMCs.

The participants were between about 18 and 89 years old and came from about two dozen US areas. Participant-reported clinical history was the basis for cohort assignment. Exposed participants came across a COVID-19 case within 2 weeks before study entry. Assay used: immunoSEQ multiplex PCR; TCRdb lists only in-frame clones, some missing. The sample has about 300,000 clones; 85% are singletons. This clonotype was sampled from a woman aged 25-40 years who had been exposed to COVID-19. The source material was PBMCs or T cells enriched from blood (not recorded which).

The CDR3 spells CSASLNTEAFF. CDR3 DNA sequence: TGCAGTGCTAGCTTGAACACTGAAGCTTTCTTT. V gene TRBV20-1 combines with J gene TRBJ1-1; unclear D gene. V lost 3 bases, J lost 0 bases, and 2 bases lay in between. Germline CDR1 and CDR2: DFQATT and SNEGSKA (reference sequence). This CDR3 is built from 11 residues.